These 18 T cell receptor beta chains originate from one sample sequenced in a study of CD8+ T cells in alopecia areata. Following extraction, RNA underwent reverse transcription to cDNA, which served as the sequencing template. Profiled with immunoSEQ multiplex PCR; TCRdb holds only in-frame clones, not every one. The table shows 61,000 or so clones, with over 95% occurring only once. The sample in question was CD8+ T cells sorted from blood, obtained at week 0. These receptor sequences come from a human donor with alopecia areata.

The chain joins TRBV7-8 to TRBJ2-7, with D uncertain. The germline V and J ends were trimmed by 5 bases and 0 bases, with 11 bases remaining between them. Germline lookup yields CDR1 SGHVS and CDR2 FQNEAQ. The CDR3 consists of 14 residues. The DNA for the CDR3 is TGTGCCAGCAGCCCGGGCGGTAACTCCTACGAGCAGTACTTC. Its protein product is CASSPGGNSYEQYF.

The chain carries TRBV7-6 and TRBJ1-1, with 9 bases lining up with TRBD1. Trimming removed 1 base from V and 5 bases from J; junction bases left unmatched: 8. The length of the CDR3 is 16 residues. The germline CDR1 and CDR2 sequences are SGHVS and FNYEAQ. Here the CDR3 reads CASSLDNRGLWTEAFF. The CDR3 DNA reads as TGTGCCAGCAGCTTAGACAACAGGGGGCTGTGGACTGAAGCTTTCTTT. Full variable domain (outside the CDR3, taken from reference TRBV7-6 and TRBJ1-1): GAGVSQSPRYKVTKRGQDVALRCDPISGHVSLYWYRQALGQGPEFLTYFNYEAQQDKSGLPNDRFSAERPEGSISTLTIQRTEQRDSAMYRCASSLDNRGLWTEAFFGQGTRLTVV.

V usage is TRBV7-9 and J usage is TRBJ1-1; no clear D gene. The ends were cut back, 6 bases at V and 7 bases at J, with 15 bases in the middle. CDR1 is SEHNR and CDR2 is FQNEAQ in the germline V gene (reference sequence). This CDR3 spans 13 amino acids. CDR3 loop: CASRRNQADEAFF. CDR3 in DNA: TGTGCCAGCAGGCGAAATCAGGCGGATGAAGCTTTCTTT.

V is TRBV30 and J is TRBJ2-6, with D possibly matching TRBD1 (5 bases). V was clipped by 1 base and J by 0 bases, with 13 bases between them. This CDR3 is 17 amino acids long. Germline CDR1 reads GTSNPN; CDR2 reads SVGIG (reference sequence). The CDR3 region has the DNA TGTGCCTGGAGTGAAGGGGTCCTCTTCTCTGGGGCCAACGTCCTGACTTTC. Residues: CAWSEGVLFSGANVLTF.

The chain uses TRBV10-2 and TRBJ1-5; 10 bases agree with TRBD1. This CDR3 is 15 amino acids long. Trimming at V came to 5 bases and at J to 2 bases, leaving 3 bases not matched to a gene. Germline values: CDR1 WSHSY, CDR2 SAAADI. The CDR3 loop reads CASSPGTGGNQPQHF. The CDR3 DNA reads TGCGCCAGCAGTCCCGGGACAGGGGGCAATCAGCCCCAGCATTTT.

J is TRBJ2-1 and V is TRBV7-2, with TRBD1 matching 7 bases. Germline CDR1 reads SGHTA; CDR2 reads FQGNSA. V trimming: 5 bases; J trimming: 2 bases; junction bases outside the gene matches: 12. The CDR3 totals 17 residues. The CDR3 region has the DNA TGTGCCAGCAGCCTCTTCCCTAGGGGGCAACCCTACAATGAGCAGTTCTTC. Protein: CASSLFPRGQPYNEQFF.

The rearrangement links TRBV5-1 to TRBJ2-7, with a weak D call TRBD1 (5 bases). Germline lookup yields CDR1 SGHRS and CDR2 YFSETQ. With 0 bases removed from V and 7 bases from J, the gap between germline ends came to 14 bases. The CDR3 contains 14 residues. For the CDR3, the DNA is TGCGCCAGCAGCTTGGGAGGCAGGGCTGAGGAGCAGTACTTC. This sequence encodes CASSLGGRAEEQYF.

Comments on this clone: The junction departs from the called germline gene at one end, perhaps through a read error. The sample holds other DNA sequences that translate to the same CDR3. The CDR3 is CASSSRTEAFF. CDR3 DNA: TGCGCCAGCAGCTCACGCACTGAAGCTTTCTTT. This sequence joins TRBV7-9 and TRBJ1-1; D uncertain. CDR3 length equals 11 residues. Germline V gene sequence: CDR1 SEHNR, CDR2 FQNEAQ (reference sequence).

CDR3 coding DNA: TGTGCTAGTGGTTTGGCCCCGGCCGAGCAGTACTTC. Protein product: CASGLAPAEQYF. The V gene is TRBV12-5, the J gene TRBJ2-7, with no clear D. The V end lost 1 base, the J end lost 6 bases, and 7 bases lay between the germline ends. The CDR3 totals 12 residues. The germline CDR1 and CDR2 sequences are LGHNT and FRNRAP.

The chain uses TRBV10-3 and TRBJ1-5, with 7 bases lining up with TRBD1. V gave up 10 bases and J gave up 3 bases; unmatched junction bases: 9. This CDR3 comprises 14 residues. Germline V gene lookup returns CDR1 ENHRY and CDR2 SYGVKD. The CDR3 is CATDDRDPNQPQHF. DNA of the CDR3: TGTGCCACCGACGACAGGGACCCCAATCAGCCCCAGCATTTT.

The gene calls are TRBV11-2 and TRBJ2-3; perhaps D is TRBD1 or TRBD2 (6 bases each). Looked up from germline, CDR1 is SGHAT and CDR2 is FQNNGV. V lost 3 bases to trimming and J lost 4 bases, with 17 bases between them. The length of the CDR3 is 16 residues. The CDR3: CASSFYSEGGPDTQYF. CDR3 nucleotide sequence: TGTGCCAGCAGCTTTTATAGTGAGGGGGGACCAGATACGCAGTATTTT.

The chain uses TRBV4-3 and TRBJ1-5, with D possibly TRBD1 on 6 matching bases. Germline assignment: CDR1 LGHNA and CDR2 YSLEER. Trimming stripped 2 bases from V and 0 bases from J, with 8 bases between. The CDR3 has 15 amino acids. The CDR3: CASSQYRVSNQPQHF. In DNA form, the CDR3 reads TGCGCCAGCAGCCAATACAGGGTTAGCAATCAGCCCCAGCATTTT.

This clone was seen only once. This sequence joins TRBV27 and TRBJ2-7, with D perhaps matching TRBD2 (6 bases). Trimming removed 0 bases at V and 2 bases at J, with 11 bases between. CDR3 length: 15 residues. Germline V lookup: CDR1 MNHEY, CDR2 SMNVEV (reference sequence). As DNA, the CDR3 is TGTGCCAGCAGTTTATCTTCGGGGGTGCCCTACGAGCAGTACTTC. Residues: CASSLSSGVPYEQYF.

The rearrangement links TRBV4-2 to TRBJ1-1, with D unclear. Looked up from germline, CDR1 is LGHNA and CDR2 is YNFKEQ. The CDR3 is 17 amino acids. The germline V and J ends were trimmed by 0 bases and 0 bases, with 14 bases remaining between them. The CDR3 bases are TGTGCCAGCAGCCAAGAACCCCCAACGGGGATGAACACTGAAGCTTTCTTT. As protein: CASSQEPPTGMNTEAFF.

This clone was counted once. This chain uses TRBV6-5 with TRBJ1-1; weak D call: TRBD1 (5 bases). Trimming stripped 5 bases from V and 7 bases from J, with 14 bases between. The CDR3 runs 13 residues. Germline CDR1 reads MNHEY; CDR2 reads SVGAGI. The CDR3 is CASSQGSGSEAFF. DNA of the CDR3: TGTGCCAGCAGTCAGGGTTCTGGGAGTGAAGCTTTCTTT.

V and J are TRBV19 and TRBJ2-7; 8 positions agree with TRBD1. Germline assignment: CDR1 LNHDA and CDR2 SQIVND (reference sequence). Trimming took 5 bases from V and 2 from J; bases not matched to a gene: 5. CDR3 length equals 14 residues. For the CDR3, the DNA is TGTGCCAGTAGTTCGACAGGGGTAACCTACGAGCAGTACTTC. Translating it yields CASSSTGVTYEQYF.

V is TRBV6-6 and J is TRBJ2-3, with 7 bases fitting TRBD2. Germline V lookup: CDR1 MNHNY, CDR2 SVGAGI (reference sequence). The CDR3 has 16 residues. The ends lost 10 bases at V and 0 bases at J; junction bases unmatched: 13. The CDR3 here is CATGTTSVVSTDTQYF. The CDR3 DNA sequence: TGTGCCACCGGGACTACCTCGGTTGTTAGCACAGATACGCAGTATTTT.

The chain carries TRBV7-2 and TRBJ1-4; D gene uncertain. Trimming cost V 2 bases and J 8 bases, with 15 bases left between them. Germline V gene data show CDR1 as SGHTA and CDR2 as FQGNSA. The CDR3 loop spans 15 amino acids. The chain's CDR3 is CASSLWGGLREKLFF. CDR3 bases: TGTGCCAGCAGCTTATGGGGAGGCCTTCGCGAAAAACTGTTTTTT.